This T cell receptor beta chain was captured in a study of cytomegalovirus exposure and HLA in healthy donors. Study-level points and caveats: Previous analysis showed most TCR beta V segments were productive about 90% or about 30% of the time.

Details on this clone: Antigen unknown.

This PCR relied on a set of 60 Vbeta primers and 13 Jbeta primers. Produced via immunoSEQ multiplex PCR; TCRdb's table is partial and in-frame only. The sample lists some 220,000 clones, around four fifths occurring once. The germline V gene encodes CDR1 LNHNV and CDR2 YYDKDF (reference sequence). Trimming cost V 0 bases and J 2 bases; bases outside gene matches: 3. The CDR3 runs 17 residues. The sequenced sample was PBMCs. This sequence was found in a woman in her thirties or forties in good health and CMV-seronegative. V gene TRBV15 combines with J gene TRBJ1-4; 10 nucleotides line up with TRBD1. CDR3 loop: CATSREDRGATNEKLFF. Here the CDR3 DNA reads TGTGCCACCAGCAGAGAGGACAGGGGGGCGACTAATGAAAAACTGTTTTTT.